Presented here are 23 T cell receptor beta chains from one specimen sequenced in a study of blood T cell repertoires in COVID-19. Sequencing was performed with immunoSEQ multiplex PCR; in TCRdb, only in-frame clones are kept and a portion is missing. The table records several thousand clones, roughly 88% of them present only once. Material for sequencing was peripheral blood. These receptors originate from a human donor with active COVID-19. The donor label of this sample is uncertain.

V gene TRBV7-9 combines with J gene TRBJ1-4, with 8 positions matching TRBD1. The germline gives CDR1 SEHNR, CDR2 FQNEAQ (reference sequence). V lost 0 bases and J lost 8; bases outside the gene matches: 8. The CDR3 is 16 amino acids. The CDR3 DNA is TGTGCCAGCAGCTTAGCGTTTCAGGGACAGGACGAAAAACTGTTTTTT. Protein product: CASSLAFQGQDEKLFF. Together with reference TRBV7-9 and TRBJ1-4, the CDR3 gives the full variable domain: DTGVSQNPRHKITKRGQNVTFRCDPISEHNRLYWYRQTLGQGPEFLTYFQNEAQLEKSRLLSDRFSAERPKGSFSTLEIQRTEQGDSAMYLCASSLAFQGQDEKLFFGSGTQLSVL.

This clone was found once. The chain couples TRBV5-1 to TRBJ2-3; 7 nucleotides agree with TRBD2. CDR3 length: 16 amino acids. Germline trimming cut 7 bases from V and 4 bases from J; bases unmatched to any gene: 15. CDR1 is SGHRS, CDR2 YFSETQ, per germline. The CDR3 here is CASGITPSGGSDTQYF. The DNA of the CDR3 is TGCGCCAGCGGCATCACACCTAGCGGAGGATCAGATACGCAGTATTTT.

This clone was observed a few times. The genes are TRBV27 and TRBJ1-3; 7 bases are a match to TRBD1. Germline V gene data show CDR1 as MNHEY and CDR2 as SMNVEV (reference sequence). Trimming took 7 bases from V and 0 from J; bases not matched to a gene: 3. The CDR3 loop spans 14 amino acids. As DNA, the CDR3 is TGTGCCAGCAAACAGGGGCACTCTGGAAACACCATATATTTT. Its translation: CASKQGHSGNTIYF.

The genes are TRBV6-5 and TRBJ2-3; 11 nucleotides agree with TRBD2. From germline, CDR1 is MNHEY and CDR2 SVGAGI. The V gene end was trimmed by 6 bases and the J gene end by 1 base; junction bases not matched to a gene: 0. The CDR3 length is 14 residues. CDR3 nucleotides: TGTGCCAGCAGACTAGCGGGGGGCACAGATACGCAGTATTTT. Its protein is CASRLAGGTDTQYF.

The chain has TRBV30 and TRBJ2-4; 10 bases line up with TRBD2. J gave up 8 bases and V 0 bases, and 16 bases lay outside the gene matches. The CDR3 extends over 18 amino acids. Germline-derived CDR1 and CDR2 are GTSNPN and SVGIG (reference sequence). CDR3 sequence reads: CAWSVPPPAAGGIYIQYF. In DNA form, the CDR3 reads TGTGCCTGGAGTGTGCCCCCCCCCGCAGCGGGGGGGATTTACATTCAGTACTTC.

J is TRBJ1-3 and V is TRBV21-1. TRBV21-1 is classified as a pseudogene. CDR3 size: 19 residues. The CDR3 loop reads CASSIEGGGFLLCGNTIYF. CDR3 coding DNA: TGTGCCAGCAGCATCGAGGGTGGAGGGTTTCTTTTATGCGGAAACACCATATATTTT.

This chain connects TRBV7-2 to TRBJ2-5; the match to TRBD1 covers 8 bases. The germline gives CDR1 SGHTA, CDR2 FQGNSA. V shed 2 bases and J 4 bases; nucleotides not matched to a gene: 9. CDR3 size: 16 residues. CDR3 nucleotides: TGTGCCAGCAGCTTATCCAGGGGGCCCCGGGCAGAGACCCAGTACTTC. It yields the protein CASSLSRGPRAETQYF.

The chain carries TRBV6-5 and TRBJ2-1, with 11 bases aligning to TRBD1. This CDR3 has 13 amino acids. Germline CDR1 reads MNHEY; CDR2 reads SVGAGI. V shed 7 bases, J shed 7 bases, and the junction held 3 bases outside the gene matches. CDR3 DNA sequence: TGTGCCAGCACCGGGACAGGGGGGAATGAGCAGTTCTTC. Residues: CASTGTGGNEQFF.

This chain connects TRBV6-5 to TRBJ1-2; unclear D gene. The V end lost 0 bases, the J end lost 6 bases, and 17 bases lay between the germline ends. Germline lookup yields CDR1 MNHEY and CDR2 SVGAGI. CDR3 size: 16 residues. In DNA form, the CDR3 reads TGTGCCAGCAGTTACTCGCAGATTTTTTCCGGGGATGGCTACACCTTC. Its protein product is CASSYSQIFSGDGYTF.

The chain combines TRBV11-2 with TRBJ1-2; 7 bases are shared with TRBD1. CDR1 is SGHAT and CDR2 is FQNNGV in the germline V gene. Germline trimming cut 5 bases from V and 7 bases from J; bases unmatched to any gene: 16. This CDR3 region has 16 residues. The CDR3 spells CASSLGQATAGVGYTF. In DNA form, the CDR3 reads TGTGCCAGCAGCCTCGGACAGGCCACCGCCGGGGTTGGCTACACCTTC.

This clone was recorded only once. This chain uses TRBV2 with TRBJ2-7; 7 nucleotides match TRBD1. CDR1 and CDR2 (germline): SNHLY, FYNNEI. With V trimmed by 4 bases and J by 3 bases, 9 bases remained unmatched. The CDR3 totals 15 residues. The CDR3: CASSVGRQGVYEQYF. In DNA, the CDR3 is TGTGCCAGCAGTGTAGGGAGACAGGGCGTCTACGAGCAGTACTTC.

The chain employs TRBV4-3 and TRBJ1-3; D possibly corresponds to TRBD1 (6 bases). The CDR3 contains 16 residues. Trimming left V 1 base short and J 4 bases short, with 14 bases between. From germline, CDR1 is LGHNA and CDR2 YSLEER. The CDR3 loop reads CASSQVPTGSGNTIYF. In nucleotides, the CDR3 is TGCGCCAGCAGCCAAGTTCCAACAGGGTCCGGAAACACCATATATTTT.

This chain joins TRBV11-2 and TRBJ1-1; maybe TRBD1 (6 bases). The germline V and J ends were trimmed by 5 bases and 1 base, with 8 bases remaining between them. The germline V gene encodes CDR1 SGHAT and CDR2 FQNNGV. The length of the CDR3 is 13 residues. CDR3 nucleotides: TGTGCCAGCAGCGCGACAGGGAACACTGAAGCTTTCTTT. Its protein is CASSATGNTEAFF.

V and J are TRBV19 and TRBJ2-1; 10 nucleotides align to TRBD2. CDR1 and CDR2 from the germline V gene are LNHDA and SQIVND (reference sequence). With V trimmed by 1 base and J by 4 bases, 4 bases remained unmatched. This CDR3 is built from 16 residues. The CDR3 bases are TGTGCCAGTAGTATAGTAGCGGGAGGCCCGTACAATGAGCAGTTCTTC. This gives the protein CASSIVAGGPYNEQFF.

The V and J genes are TRBV30 and TRBJ2-7; 7 bases line up with TRBD1. CDR1 is GTSNPN, CDR2 SVGIG, per germline (reference sequence). V dropped 1 base and J dropped 0; count of bases not matched to a gene: 6. This CDR3 is built from 15 residues. CDR3 sequence: CAWSGQGPSSYEQYF. DNA for the CDR3: TGTGCCTGGAGTGGACAGGGACCGAGCTCCTACGAGCAGTACTTC.

The rearrangement joins TRBV7-9 to TRBJ2-2, with a tentative D call TRBD1 (6 bases). V was trimmed by 5 bases and J by 4 bases, leaving 14 bases between them. Looked up from germline, CDR1 is SEHNR and CDR2 is FQNEAQ (reference sequence). The length of the CDR3 is 15 residues. The CDR3 bases are TGTGCCAGCAGCCCGGACGAGGGGGTCACCGGGGAGCTGTTTTTT. Translated, it gives CASSPDEGVTGELFF.

The rearrangement joins TRBV4-3 to TRBJ1-5, with 10 bases lining up with TRBD1. Germline assignment: CDR1 LGHNA and CDR2 YSLEER. The CDR3 is 15 amino acids. With 2 bases clipped from V and 5 bases from J, the junction kept 3 bases outside the gene matches. The chain's CDR3 is CASSQRTGGDQPQHF. The CDR3 DNA sequence: TGCGCCAGCAGCCAAAGGACAGGGGGAGATCAGCCCCAGCATTTT.

Here the CDR3 reads CASSELKAFF. The CDR3 DNA reads TGTGCCAGCAGTGAACTAAAAGCTTTCTTT. The J gene is TRBJ1-1, the V gene TRBV2; unclear D gene. The CDR3 totals 10 residues. Germline loops: CDR1 SNHLY, CDR2 FYNNEI. The V gene lost 2 bases and the J gene lost 9 bases, with 4 bases spanning the gap. Together with reference TRBV2 and TRBJ1-1, the CDR3 gives the full variable domain: EPEVTQTPSHQVTQMGQEVILRCVPISNHLYFYWYRQILGQKVEFLVSFYNNEISEKSEIFDDQFSVERPDGSNFTLKIRSTKLEDSAMYFCASSELKAFFGQGTRLTVV.

The V and J genes are TRBV12-5 and TRBJ2-1, with 12 bases lining up with TRBD2. The CDR3 has 17 residues. Trimming took 0 bases from V and 3 from J; bases not matched to a gene: 3. The germline V gene encodes CDR1 LGHNT and CDR2 FRNRAP. The DNA for the CDR3 is TGTGCTAGTGGTTTGGTACAGGGACTAGCGGGCTACAATGAGCAGTTCTTC. Translating it yields CASGLVQGLAGYNEQFF. The full variable domain, rest sourced from reference TRBV12-5 and TRBJ2-1, is DARVTQTPRHKVTEMGQEVTMRCQPILGHNTVFWYRQTMMQGLELLAYFRNRAPLDDSGMPKDRFSAEMPDATLATLKIQPSEPRDSAVYFCASGLVQGLAGYNEQFFGPGTRLTVL.

V and J are TRBV5-6 and TRBJ2-5, with TRBD2 as a possible D gene (5 bases). Looked up from germline, CDR1 is SGHDT and CDR2 is YYEEEE. CDR3 length: 16 amino acids. V dropped 3 bases and J dropped 2 bases, with 17 bases sitting between them. DNA for the CDR3: TGTGCCAGCAGCTCGGTCTCATCGGGCGGGCAAGAGACCCAGTACTTC. This translates into CASSSVSSGGQETQYF.

The rearrangement joins TRBV11-1 to TRBJ2-7; D is unresolved. Germline CDR1 is SGHAT and CDR2 is FQDESV (reference sequence). Between the trimmed V and J ends, which lost 6 bases and 0 bases, there was a span of 15 bases. This CDR3 spans 15 amino acids. The CDR3 sequence: CASSGLGQDSYEQYF. The CDR3 coding sequence is TGTGCCAGCAGTGGTCTCGGCCAGGACTCCTACGAGCAGTACTTC.

The gene calls are TRBV30 and TRBJ2-1; D is unclear. CDR3 length: 15 amino acids. V gave up 3 bases and J gave up 1 base, with 13 bases separating them. Germline V lookup: CDR1 GTSNPN, CDR2 SVGIG (reference sequence). The CDR3 nucleotides read TGTGCCTGGAGACCGTCCTATATTTCCTACAATGAGCAGTTCTTC. Protein product: CAWRPSYISYNEQFF.

The chain joins TRBV5-1 to TRBJ2-1; D is perhaps TRBD2 (7 bases). CDR1 and CDR2 (germline): SGHRS, YFSETQ. V dropped 2 bases and J dropped 0 bases, with 21 bases sitting between them. The CDR3 spans 19 residues. The CDR3, as DNA: TGCGCCAGCAGCTTCCCTGCGGGGGCCTCCTCGAGCTCCTACAATGAGCAGTTCTTC. It codes for CASSFPAGASSSSYNEQFF.